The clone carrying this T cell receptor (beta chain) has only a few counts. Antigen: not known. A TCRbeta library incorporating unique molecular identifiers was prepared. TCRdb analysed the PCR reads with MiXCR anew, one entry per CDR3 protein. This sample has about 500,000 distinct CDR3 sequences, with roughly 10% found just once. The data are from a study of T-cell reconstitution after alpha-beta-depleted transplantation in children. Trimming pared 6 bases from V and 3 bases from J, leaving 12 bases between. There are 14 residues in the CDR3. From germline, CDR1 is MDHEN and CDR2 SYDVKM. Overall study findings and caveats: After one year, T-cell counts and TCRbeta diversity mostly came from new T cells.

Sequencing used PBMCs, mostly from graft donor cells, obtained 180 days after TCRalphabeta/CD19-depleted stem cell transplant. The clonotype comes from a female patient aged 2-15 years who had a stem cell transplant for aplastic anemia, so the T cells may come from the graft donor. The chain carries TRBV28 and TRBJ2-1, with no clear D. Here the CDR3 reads CASSGEKLYNEQFF. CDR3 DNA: TGTGCCAGCAGCGGTGAGAAACTCTACAATGAGCAGTTCTTC.